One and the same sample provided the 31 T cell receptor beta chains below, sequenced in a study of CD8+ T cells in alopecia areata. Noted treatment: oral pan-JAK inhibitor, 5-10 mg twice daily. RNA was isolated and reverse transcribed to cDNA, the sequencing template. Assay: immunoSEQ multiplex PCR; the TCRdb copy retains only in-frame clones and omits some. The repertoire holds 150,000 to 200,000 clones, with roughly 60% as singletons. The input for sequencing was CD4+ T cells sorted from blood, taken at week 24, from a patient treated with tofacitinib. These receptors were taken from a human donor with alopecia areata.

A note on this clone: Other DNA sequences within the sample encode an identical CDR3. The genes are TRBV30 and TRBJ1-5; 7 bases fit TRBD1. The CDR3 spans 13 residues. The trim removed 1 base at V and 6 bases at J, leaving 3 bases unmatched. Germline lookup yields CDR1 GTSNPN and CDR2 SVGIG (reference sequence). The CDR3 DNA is TGTGCCTGGAGTGGACAGGGTGGTCAGCCCCAGCATTTT. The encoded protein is CAWSGQGGQPQHF.

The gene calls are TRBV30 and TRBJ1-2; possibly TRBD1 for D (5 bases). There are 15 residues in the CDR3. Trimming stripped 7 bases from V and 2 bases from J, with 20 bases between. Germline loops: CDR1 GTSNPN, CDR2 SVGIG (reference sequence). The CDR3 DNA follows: TGTGCCTCGCTTAGGGGCACCCCCCTAAACTATGGCTACACCTTC. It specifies CASLRGTPLNYGYTF.

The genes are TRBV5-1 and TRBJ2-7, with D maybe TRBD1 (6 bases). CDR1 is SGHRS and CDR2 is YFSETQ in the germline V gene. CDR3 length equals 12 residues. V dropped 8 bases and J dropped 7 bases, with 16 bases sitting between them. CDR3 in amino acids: CASTRDQGEQYF. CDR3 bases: TGCGCCAGTACCCGGGACCAGGGGGAGCAGTACTTC.

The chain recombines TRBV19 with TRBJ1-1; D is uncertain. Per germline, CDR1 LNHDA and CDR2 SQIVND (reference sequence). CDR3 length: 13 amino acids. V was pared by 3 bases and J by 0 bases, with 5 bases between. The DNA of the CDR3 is TGTGCCAGTAGTATGGTAGTGAACACTGAAGCTTTCTTT. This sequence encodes CASSMVVNTEAFF.

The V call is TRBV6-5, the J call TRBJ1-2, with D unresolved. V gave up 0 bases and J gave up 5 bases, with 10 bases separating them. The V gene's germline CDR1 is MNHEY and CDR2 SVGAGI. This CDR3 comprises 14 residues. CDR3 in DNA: TGTGCCAGCAGTTACTCCGGGTCTAGATATGGCTACACCTTC. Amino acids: CASSYSGSRYGYTF.

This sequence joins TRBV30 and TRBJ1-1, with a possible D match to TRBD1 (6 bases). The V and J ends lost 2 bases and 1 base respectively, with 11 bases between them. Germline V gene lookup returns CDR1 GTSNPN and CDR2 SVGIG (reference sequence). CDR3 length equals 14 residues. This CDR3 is CAWSPQGTNTEAFF. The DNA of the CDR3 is TGTGCCTGGAGTCCCCAGGGGACGAACACTGAAGCTTTCTTT.

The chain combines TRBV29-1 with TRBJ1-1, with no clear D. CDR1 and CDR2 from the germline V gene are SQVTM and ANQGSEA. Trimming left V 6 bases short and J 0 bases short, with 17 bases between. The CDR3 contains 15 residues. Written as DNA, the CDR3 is TGCAGCGTCGCCGATTACAGAGCCATGAACACTGAAGCTTTCTTT. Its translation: CSVADYRAMNTEAFF.

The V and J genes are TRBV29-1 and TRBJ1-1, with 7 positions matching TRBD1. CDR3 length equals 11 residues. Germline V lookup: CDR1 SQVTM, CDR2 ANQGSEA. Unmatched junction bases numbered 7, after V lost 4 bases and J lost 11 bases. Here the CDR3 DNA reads TGCAGCGTTGGTTACAGGGGTGACGCTTTCTTT. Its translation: CSVGYRGDAFF.

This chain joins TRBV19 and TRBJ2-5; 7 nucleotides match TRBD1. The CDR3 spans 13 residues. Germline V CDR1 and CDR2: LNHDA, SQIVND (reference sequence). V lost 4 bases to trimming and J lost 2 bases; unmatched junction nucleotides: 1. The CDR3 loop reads CASSKGQQETQYF. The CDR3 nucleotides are TGTGCCAGTAGTAAGGGACAGCAAGAGACCCAGTACTTC.

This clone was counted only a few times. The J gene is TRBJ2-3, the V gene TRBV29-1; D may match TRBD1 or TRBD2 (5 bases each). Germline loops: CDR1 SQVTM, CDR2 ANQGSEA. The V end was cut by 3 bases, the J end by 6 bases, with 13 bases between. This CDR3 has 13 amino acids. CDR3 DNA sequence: TGCAGCGTTGAGGGAACCGAGGGGGATACGCAGTATTTT. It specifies CSVEGTEGDTQYF.

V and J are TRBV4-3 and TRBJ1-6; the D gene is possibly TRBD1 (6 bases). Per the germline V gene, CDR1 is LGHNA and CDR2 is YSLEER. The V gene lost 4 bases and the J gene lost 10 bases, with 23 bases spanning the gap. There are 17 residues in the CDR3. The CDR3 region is CASSLTRGGQGWSPLHF. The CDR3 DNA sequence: TGCGCCAGCAGCCTTACCAGGGGAGGGCAGGGGTGGTCACCCCTCCACTTT.

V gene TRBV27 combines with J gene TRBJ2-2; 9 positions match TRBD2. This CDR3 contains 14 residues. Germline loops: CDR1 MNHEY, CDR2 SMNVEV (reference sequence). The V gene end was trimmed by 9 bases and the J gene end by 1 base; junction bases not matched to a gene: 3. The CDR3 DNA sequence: TGTGCCAGTAAAGCGGGGGGGAACACCGGGGAGCTGTTTTTT. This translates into CASKAGGNTGELFF.

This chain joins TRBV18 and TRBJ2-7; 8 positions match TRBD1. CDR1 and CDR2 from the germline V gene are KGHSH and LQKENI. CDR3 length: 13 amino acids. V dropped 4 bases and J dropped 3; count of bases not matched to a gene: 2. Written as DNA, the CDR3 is TGTGCCAGCTCACGGGACAGGAACTACGAGCAGTACTTC. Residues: CASSRDRNYEQYF.

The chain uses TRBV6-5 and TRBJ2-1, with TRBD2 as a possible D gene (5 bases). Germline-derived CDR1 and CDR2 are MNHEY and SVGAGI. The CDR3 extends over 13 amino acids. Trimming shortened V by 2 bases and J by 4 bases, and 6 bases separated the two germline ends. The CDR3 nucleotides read TGTGCCAGCAGTTACAGCGGTTACAATGAGCAGTTCTTC. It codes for CASSYSGYNEQFF.

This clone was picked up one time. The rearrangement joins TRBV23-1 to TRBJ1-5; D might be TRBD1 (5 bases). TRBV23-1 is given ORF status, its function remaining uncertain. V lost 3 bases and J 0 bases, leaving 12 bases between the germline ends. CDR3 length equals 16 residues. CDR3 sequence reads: CASSHPGISSNQPQHF. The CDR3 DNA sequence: TGCGCCAGCAGTCATCCAGGGATAAGTAGCAATCAGCCCCAGCATTTT.

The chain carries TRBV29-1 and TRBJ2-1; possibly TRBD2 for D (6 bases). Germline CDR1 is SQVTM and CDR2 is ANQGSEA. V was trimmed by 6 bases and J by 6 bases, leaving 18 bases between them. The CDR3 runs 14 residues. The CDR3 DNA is TGCAGCGTGAATCCGACTAGTTTCCCCAATGAGCAGTTCTTC. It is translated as CSVNPTSFPNEQFF.

The CDR3 bases are TGTGCCAGCAGCGTCGGGGAGGGGTTCCCCTACGAGCAGTACTTC. Amino acid sequence: CASSVGEGFPYEQYF. This chain uses TRBV9 with TRBJ2-7; 7 bases map to TRBD2. This CDR3 comprises 15 residues. Unmatched junction bases numbered 7, after V lost 2 bases and J lost 2 bases. Germline assignment: CDR1 SGDLS and CDR2 YYNGEE.

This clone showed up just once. The CDR3 protein is CSVHEFLYGYTF. The CDR3 region has the DNA TGCAGCGTCCACGAGTTCCTTTATGGCTACACCTTC. V gene TRBV29-1 combines with J gene TRBJ1-2; D is ambiguous. Trimming cost V 6 bases and J 5 bases, with 13 bases left between them. The germline V gene encodes CDR1 SQVTM and CDR2 ANQGSEA. The CDR3 runs to 12 residues.

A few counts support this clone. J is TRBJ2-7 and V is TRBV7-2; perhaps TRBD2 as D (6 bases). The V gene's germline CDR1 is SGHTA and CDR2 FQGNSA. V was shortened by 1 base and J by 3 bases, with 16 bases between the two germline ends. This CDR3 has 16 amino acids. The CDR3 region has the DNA TGTGCCAGCAGCTTAGTTGAACAGGAGGGGTTCTACGAGCAGTACTTC. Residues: CASSLVEQEGFYEQYF.

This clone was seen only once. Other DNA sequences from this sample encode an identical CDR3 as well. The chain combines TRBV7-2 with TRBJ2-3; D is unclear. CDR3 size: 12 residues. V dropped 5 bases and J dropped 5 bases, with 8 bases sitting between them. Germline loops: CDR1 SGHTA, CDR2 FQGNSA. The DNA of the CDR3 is TGTGCCAGCAGCCCATCGAGAGATACGCAGTATTTT. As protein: CASSPSRDTQYF.

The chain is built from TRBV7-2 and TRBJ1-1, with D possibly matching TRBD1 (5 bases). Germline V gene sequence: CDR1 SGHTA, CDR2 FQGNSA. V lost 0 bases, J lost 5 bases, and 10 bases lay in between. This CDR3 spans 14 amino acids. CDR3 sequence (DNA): TGTGCCAGCAGCTTAGCGGTGGGGGGAACTGAAGCTTTCTTT. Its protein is CASSLAVGGTEAFF.

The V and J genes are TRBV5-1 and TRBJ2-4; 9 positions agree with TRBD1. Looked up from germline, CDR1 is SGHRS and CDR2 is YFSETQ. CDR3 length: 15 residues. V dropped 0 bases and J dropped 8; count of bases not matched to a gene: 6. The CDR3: CASSLGDRDGDIQYF. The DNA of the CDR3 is TGCGCCAGCAGCTTGGGGGACAGGGATGGGGACATTCAGTACTTC.

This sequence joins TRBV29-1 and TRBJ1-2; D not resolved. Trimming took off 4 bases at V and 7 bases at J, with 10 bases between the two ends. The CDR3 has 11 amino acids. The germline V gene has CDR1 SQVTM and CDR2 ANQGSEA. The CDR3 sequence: CSVVGWGGYTF. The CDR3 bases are TGCAGCGTTGTCGGGTGGGGTGGCTACACCTTC.

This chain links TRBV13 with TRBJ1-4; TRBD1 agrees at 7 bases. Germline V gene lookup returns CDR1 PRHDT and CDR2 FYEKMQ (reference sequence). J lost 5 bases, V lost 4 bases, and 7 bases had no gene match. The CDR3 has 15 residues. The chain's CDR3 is CASSSGTELNEKLFF. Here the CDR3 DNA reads TGTGCCAGCAGCTCGGGGACAGAACTAAATGAAAAACTGTTTTTT.

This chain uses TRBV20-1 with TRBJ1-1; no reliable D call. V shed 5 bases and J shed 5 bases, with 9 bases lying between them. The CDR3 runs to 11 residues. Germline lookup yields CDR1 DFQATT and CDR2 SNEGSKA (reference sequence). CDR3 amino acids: CSAPYGTEAFF. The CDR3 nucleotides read TGCAGTGCTCCTTACGGGACTGAAGCTTTCTTT.

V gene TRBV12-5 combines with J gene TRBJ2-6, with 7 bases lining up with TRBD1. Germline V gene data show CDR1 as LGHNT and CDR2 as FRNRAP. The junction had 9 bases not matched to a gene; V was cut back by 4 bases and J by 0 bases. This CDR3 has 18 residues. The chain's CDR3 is CASGSPGQKASGANVLTF. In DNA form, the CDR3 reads TGTGCTAGTGGTTCACCGGGACAGAAGGCCTCTGGGGCCAACGTCCTGACTTTC.

CDR3 nucleotide sequence: TGTGCCAGCGGGACAGGGGGAAGTAGAACGCACGAGCAGTACTTC. This translates into CASGTGGSRTHEQYF. This chain uses TRBV7-9 with TRBJ2-7; TRBD1 aligns across 11 bases. J gave up 5 bases and V 8 bases, and 11 bases lay outside the gene matches. This CDR3 spans 15 amino acids. CDR1 is SEHNR, CDR2 FQNEAQ, per germline (reference sequence).

The CDR3 sequence is CASSLGVGGNQPQHF. The CDR3 bases are TGTGCCAGCAGCTTAGGCGTTGGTGGCAATCAGCCCCAGCATTTT. The chain couples TRBV7-2 to TRBJ1-5, with no clear D. Germline CDR1 reads SGHTA; CDR2 reads FQGNSA. V was cut by 1 base and J by 2 bases, with 9 bases left in between. This CDR3 spans 15 amino acids.

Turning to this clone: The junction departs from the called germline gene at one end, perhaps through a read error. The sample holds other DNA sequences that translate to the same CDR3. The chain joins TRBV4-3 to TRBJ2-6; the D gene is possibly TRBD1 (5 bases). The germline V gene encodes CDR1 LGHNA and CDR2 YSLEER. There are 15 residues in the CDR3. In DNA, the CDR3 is TGCGCCAGCAGCCCTGACAGCTCTGGAGCCAACGTCCTGACTTTC. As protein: CASSPDSSGANVLTF.

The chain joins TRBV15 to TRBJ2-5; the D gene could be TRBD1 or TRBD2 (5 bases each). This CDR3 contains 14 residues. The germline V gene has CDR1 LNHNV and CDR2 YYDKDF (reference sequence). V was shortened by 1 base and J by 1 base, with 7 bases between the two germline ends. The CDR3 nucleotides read TGTGCCACCAGCAGAGGGGGGATCCAAGAGACCCAGTACTTC. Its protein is CATSRGGIQETQYF.

The CDR3: CAWAGGNNEQFF. The CDR3 region has the DNA TGTGCCTGGGCGGGCGGGAACAATGAGCAGTTCTTC. This rearrangement joins TRBV30 to TRBJ2-1, with D maybe TRBD2 (6 bases). Germline assignment: CDR1 GTSNPN and CDR2 SVGIG (reference sequence). Trimming left V 5 bases short and J 5 bases short, with 10 bases between. The CDR3 loop spans 12 amino acids.